This T cell receptor beta chain was documented in a study of blood T cell repertoires in COVID-19. The CDR3 runs 13 residues. The J segment lost 3 bases and the V segment lost 6 bases, leaving 4 bases of the junction unmatched. In the original processing: Amplification from reference gene primers served as the basis for estimated nucleated cell counts. The assay was immunoSEQ multiplex PCR, and TCRdb's table has in-frame clones only and misses some. That table gives V, J and clone size, and the DNA gave D and trimming. The sample contains about 150,000 clones, 87% of which appear only once. This sequence was found in an older woman with active or convalescent COVID-19. The sample consisted of peripheral blood. The V call is TRBV12-3 or TRBV12-4, the J call TRBJ2-7; 8 bases align to TRBD1. CDR3: CASSRTGGYEQYF. CDR3 in DNA: TGTGCCAGCAGCCGCACAGGGGGCTACGAGCAGTACTTC.